This T cell receptor beta chain was captured in a study of T cells in Graves' hyperthyroidism and ophthalmopathy. Used for diagnoses were clinical symptoms, serum thyroxine and TRAb, thyroid ultrasound and orbital computed tomography. Using RNA transcripts as the source, TCR beta CDR3 regions were amplified. The HTBI set primed first-round TCR CDR3 RT-PCR. MiXCR, applied by TCRdb to the multiplex PCR reads, yields one record per CDR3 protein. The data show over 90,000 distinct CDR3 sequences, over 45% seen once. The CDR3 has 15 residues. V trimming: 6 bases; J trimming: 2 bases; junction bases outside the gene matches: 9. Looked up from germline, CDR1 is MGHDK and CDR2 is SYGVNS.

This chain uses TRBV25-1 with TRBJ2-7; TRBD1 matches at 8 bases. The TCR was taken from a middle-aged man with Graves' hyperthyroidism. The sequenced material came from blood. CDR3 sequence: CASRGGTGPPYEQYF. The DNA of the CDR3 is TGTGCCAGCAGGGGCGGGACAGGCCCTCCCTACGAGCAGTACTTC.